A single sample gave rise to the 31 T cell receptor beta chains below, sequenced in a study of T cell responses to AZD1222 COVID-19 vaccine. The data were produced by immunoSEQ multiplex PCR, yet TCRdb's version contains in-frame clones alone and is incomplete. The sample holds 150,000 to 200,000 clones, 90% to 95% seen once. This specimen consisted of peripheral blood, obtained 28 days after the second AZD1222 dose. These receptors were collected from an adult who received the AZD1222 COVID-19 vaccine.

V is TRBV7-2 and J is TRBJ2-5; 14 bases map to TRBD2. With V trimmed by 1 base and J by 2 bases, 9 bases remained unmatched. Germline V gene sequence: CDR1 SGHTA, CDR2 FQGNSA. The CDR3 is made up of 19 amino acids. CDR3 amino acids: CASSLGGLAGGIFQETQYF. CDR3 DNA sequence: TGTGCCAGCAGCTTAGGAGGACTAGCGGGGGGCATCTTTCAAGAGACCCAGTACTTC.

The chain uses TRBV9 and TRBJ1-6, with unresolved D. With 4 bases removed from V and 6 bases from J, the gap between germline ends came to 17 bases. Germline loops: CDR1 SGDLS, CDR2 YYNGEE. The CDR3 has 16 amino acids. The DNA for the CDR3 is TGTGCCAGCAGCCCTACCCAAGGCCCCCTTAATTCACCCCTCCACTTT. Translation: CASSPTQGPLNSPLHF.

V is TRBV7-8 and J is TRBJ1-2; D gene uncertain. Germline CDR1 SGHVS, CDR2 FQNEAQ. The CDR3 has 14 amino acids. Trimming stripped 1 base from V and 9 bases from J, with 15 bases between. CDR3 amino acids: CASSLGRSVTSYTF. CDR3 in DNA: TGTGCCAGCAGCTTAGGGCGGTCGGTGACAAGCTACACCTTC. Full variable domain (missing parts from reference TRBV7-8 and TRBJ1-2): GAGVSQSPRYKVAKRGQDVALRCDPISGHVSLFWYQQALGQGPEFLTYFQNEAQLDKSGLPSDRFFAERPEGSVSTLKIQRTQQEDSAVYLCASSLGRSVTSYTFGSGTRLTVV.

The CDR3 DNA is TGTGCCACCAGCAGAGATGAGGGCTTCTCCTACGAGCAGTACTTC. This codes for CATSRDEGFSYEQYF. The V gene is TRBV15, the J gene TRBJ2-7; perhaps TRBD2 as D (5 bases). V gave up 0 bases and J gave up 0 bases, with 9 bases separating them. Germline assignment: CDR1 LNHNV and CDR2 YYDKDF (reference sequence). This CDR3 is 15 amino acids long. Full variable domain (remainder filled in from reference TRBV15 and TRBJ2-7): DAMVIQNPRYQVTQFGKPVTLSCSQTLNHNVMYWYQQKSSQAPKLLFHYYDKDFNNEADTPDNFQSRRPNTSFCFLDIRSPGLGDTAMYLCATSRDEGFSYEQYFGPGTRLTVT.

The sample holds one count of this clone. The chain is built from TRBV18 and TRBJ1-2, with 7 positions matching TRBD1. From germline, CDR1 is KGHSH and CDR2 LQKENI. V lost 3 bases to trimming and J lost 2 bases; unmatched junction nucleotides: 3. The CDR3 sequence is 14 residues long. CDR3 region: CASSPGTDNYGYTF. The DNA for the CDR3 is TGTGCCAGCTCACCTGGGACAGACAACTATGGCTACACCTTC.

This sequence joins TRBV7-2 and TRBJ1-2, with D unclear. In germline, CDR1 is SGHTA, CDR2 FQGNSA. The CDR3 length is 12 residues. V was clipped by 5 bases and J by 0 bases, with 4 bases between them. The CDR3 nucleotides are TGTGCCAGCAGCCAGACTAACTATGGCTACACCTTC. Amino acid sequence: CASSQTNYGYTF.

The gene calls are TRBV30 and TRBJ2-2; D is possibly TRBD2 (5 bases). Between the trimmed V and J ends, which lost 2 bases and 7 bases, there was a span of 14 bases. This CDR3 contains 14 residues. Germline V lookup: CDR1 GTSNPN, CDR2 SVGIG (reference sequence). CDR3: CAWSLDSLNGELFF. CDR3 coding DNA: TGTGCCTGGAGTCTGGACTCCCTGAACGGGGAGCTGTTTTTT.

The chain is built from TRBV7-8 and TRBJ2-7; 11 nucleotides agree with TRBD2. With 5 bases clipped from V and 2 bases from J, the junction kept 8 bases outside the gene matches. In germline, CDR1 is SGHVS, CDR2 FQNEAQ. The CDR3 has 16 residues. This CDR3 is CASSPGVAGGTYEQYF. The CDR3 DNA follows: TGTGCCAGCAGCCCCGGGGTAGCGGGAGGGACCTACGAGCAGTACTTC.

The chain links TRBV15 to TRBJ2-7, with TRBD2 as a possible D gene (6 bases). V was clipped by 0 bases and J by 4 bases, with 13 bases between them. The CDR3 is 15 amino acids. CDR1 LNHNV and CDR2 YYDKDF come from the germline V gene (reference sequence). The CDR3 nucleotides read TGTGCCACCAGCAGAGATCGAGGAGGGAGATACGAGCAGTACTTC. Translated, it gives CATSRDRGGRYEQYF.

The chain links TRBV6-5 to TRBJ2-7; 14 nucleotides line up with TRBD2. The germline gives CDR1 MNHEY, CDR2 SVGAGI. J lost 3 bases, V lost 8 bases, and 3 bases had no gene match. There are 14 residues in the CDR3. The DNA for the CDR3 is TGTGCCAGCTCGGGACTAGCGGGAGACTACGAGCAGTACTTC. Protein product: CASSGLAGDYEQYF.

CDR3 residues: CASSNTGLGNNEQFF. The DNA of the CDR3 is TGTGCCAGCAGCAACACGGGACTAGGGAACAATGAGCAGTTCTTC. The gene calls are TRBV6-5 and TRBJ2-1; 8 bases are shared with TRBD2. There are 15 residues in the CDR3. CDR1 and CDR2 from the germline V gene are MNHEY and SVGAGI. Unmatched junction bases numbered 9, after V lost 6 bases and J lost 5 bases.

This chain connects TRBV19 to TRBJ1-2; D is undetermined. The CDR3 has 14 amino acids. In germline, CDR1 is LNHDA, CDR2 SQIVND (reference sequence). Trimming took 6 bases from V and 2 from J, leaving 13 bases between them. In DNA, the CDR3 is TGTGCCAGTAGACCCGACGAGATCAACTATGGCTACACCTTC. Translated: CASRPDEINYGYTF. The full variable domain, its missing parts supplied by reference TRBV19 and TRBJ1-2, is DGGITQSPKYLFRKEGQNVTLSCEQNLNHDAMYWYRQDPGQGLRLIYYSQIVNDFQKGDIAEGYSVSREKKESFPLTVTSAQKNPTAFYLCASRPDEINYGYTFGSGTRLTVV.

The chain couples TRBV7-2 to TRBJ1-1; D is ambiguous. CDR3 length equals 13 residues. Germline-derived CDR1 and CDR2 are SGHTA and FQGNSA. The V gene lost 4 bases and the J gene lost 3 bases, with 9 bases spanning the gap. CDR3 region: CASSSEGYTEAFF. The CDR3 DNA follows: TGTGCCAGCAGCTCTGAGGGATACACTGAAGCTTTCTTT.

This clone has a single count. The junction and the germline gene differ at one end; a read error may be behind it. Other DNA sequences in this sample translate to the same CDR3. DNA of the CDR3: TGTGCCAGCAGGGAAGGACTGAACTACGAGCAGTACTTC. Its translation: CASREGLNYEQYF. The gene calls are TRBV2 and TRBJ2-7, with D possibly TRBD2 on 5 matching bases. Germline-derived CDR1 and CDR2 are SNHLY and FYNNEI. The CDR3 has 13 amino acids.

The V and J genes are TRBV27 and TRBJ1-2; the D is unclear. Germline V CDR1 and CDR2: MNHEY, SMNVEV (reference sequence). The CDR3 consists of 14 residues. V gave up 4 bases and J gave up 4 bases, with 13 bases separating them. The CDR3 reads CASSSPGNLYGYTF. The CDR3 DNA sequence: TGTGCCAGCAGTTCCCCGGGGAATCTCTATGGCTACACCTTC.

The chain combines TRBV15 with TRBJ1-5; no reliable D call. Trimming took off 0 bases at V and 4 bases at J, with 4 bases between the two ends. This CDR3 region has 13 residues. Germline assignment: CDR1 LNHNV and CDR2 YYDKDF (reference sequence). The CDR3 DNA is TGTGCCACCAGCAGAGAAATGAATCAGCCCCAGCATTTT. Its translation is CATSREMNQPQHF. The full variable domain, its missing parts supplied by reference TRBV15 and TRBJ1-5, is DAMVIQNPRYQVTQFGKPVTLSCSQTLNHNVMYWYQQKSSQAPKLLFHYYDKDFNNEADTPDNFQSRRPNTSFCFLDIRSPGLGDTAMYLCATSREMNQPQHFGDGTRLSIL.

The chain recombines TRBV6-2 or TRBV6-3 with TRBJ2-1; perhaps D is TRBD1 or TRBD2 (6 bases each). V was trimmed by 6 bases and J by 16 bases, leaving 25 bases between them. Germline V gene lookup returns CDR1 MNHEY and CDR2 SVGEGT. CDR3 length: 14 residues. This CDR3 is CASRYRDFVPHTFF. The CDR3 nucleotides read TGTGCCAGCAGATACAGGGACTTCGTACCACATACTTTCTTC.

The chain links TRBV27 to TRBJ2-7; TRBD2 matches at 14 bases. Losses at the gene ends were 8 bases for V and 6 bases for J; bases not matched to a gene: 6. The CDR3 totals 14 residues. Germline V gene sequence: CDR1 MNHEY, CDR2 SMNVEV (reference sequence). CDR3 in amino acids: CASGWGLAGVEQYF. The CDR3 DNA is TGTGCCAGCGGATGGGGACTAGCGGGAGTCGAGCAGTACTTC.

The gene calls are TRBV12-3 or TRBV12-4 and TRBJ1-2, with D tentatively TRBD1 (6 bases). Trimming pared 6 bases from V and 5 bases from J, leaving 13 bases between. This CDR3 has 13 amino acids. The CDR3 DNA reads as TGTGCCAGCAGCTCGACAGGCCGGTATGGCTACACCTTC. Amino acids: CASSSTGRYGYTF.

This chain connects TRBV4-1 to TRBJ2-7, with 8 bases aligning to TRBD2. Germline lookup yields CDR1 MGHRA and CDR2 YSYEKL. The CDR3 totals 15 residues. J gave up 7 bases and V 1 base, and 9 bases lay outside the gene matches. CDR3 bases: TGCGCCAGCAGCCAAGTTGATAGCGGGACTAGGGAGCAGTACTTC. It translates to CASSQVDSGTREQYF.

This clone was detected once. The chain joins TRBV9 to TRBJ2-2; 12 nucleotides align to TRBD2. With V trimmed by 3 bases and J by 4 bases, 10 bases remained unmatched. Germline V gene lookup returns CDR1 SGDLS and CDR2 YYNGEE. The CDR3 is made up of 18 amino acids. The CDR3 spells CASSGGTSGRLTTGELFF. For the CDR3, the DNA is TGTGCCAGCAGCGGCGGGACTAGCGGGCGTCTCACCACCGGGGAGCTGTTTTTT.

J is TRBJ2-6 and V is TRBV10-1; possibly TRBD2 for D (6 bases). CDR1 is WNHNN, CDR2 SYGVQD, per germline (reference sequence). V was clipped by 6 bases and J by 0 bases, with 9 bases between them. The CDR3 spans 15 residues. The CDR3 region is CASSPGSSGANVLTF. CDR3 nucleotide sequence: TGCGCCAGCAGCCCCGGGAGCTCTGGGGCCAACGTCCTGACTTTC.

V is TRBV6-5 and J is TRBJ2-7, with 9 bases aligning to TRBD1. Trimming took 5 bases from V and 7 from J; bases not matched to a gene: 6. Germline CDR1 reads MNHEY; CDR2 reads SVGAGI. CDR3 size: 13 residues. The chain's CDR3 is CASSRDRAGEQYF. The CDR3 DNA is TGTGCCAGCAGTCGGGACAGGGCTGGAGAGCAGTACTTC.

This clone was recorded only once. The V call is TRBV6-5, the J call TRBJ2-1; 7 bases are a match to TRBD2. Per the germline V gene, CDR1 is MNHEY and CDR2 is SVGAGI. Unmatched junction bases numbered 3, after V lost 7 bases and J lost 6 bases. The CDR3 runs 12 residues. The CDR3 DNA follows: TGTGCCAGCATGGGGGGGTTCAATGAGCAGTTCTTC. Its protein is CASMGGFNEQFF.

The chain recombines TRBV27 with TRBJ2-1; the D call may be TRBD1 or TRBD2 (5 bases each). V was shortened by 6 bases and J by 4 bases, with 13 bases between the two germline ends. Looked up from germline, CDR1 is MNHEY and CDR2 is SMNVEV (reference sequence). The CDR3 is 14 amino acids. The CDR3 protein is CASSRDPAYNEQFF. The CDR3 nucleotides are TGTGCCAGCAGCCGGGACCCCGCTTACAATGAGCAGTTCTTC.

V gene TRBV19 combines with J gene TRBJ2-1, with TRBD2 identical over 11 bases. The J segment lost 5 bases and the V segment lost 2 bases, leaving 2 bases of the junction unmatched. Germline CDR1 is LNHDA and CDR2 is SQIVND (reference sequence). CDR3 size: 15 residues. The CDR3 loop reads CASSIRTSGHNEQFF. CDR3 nucleotides: TGTGCCAGTAGTATACGGACTAGCGGGCACAATGAGCAGTTCTTC.

The gene calls are TRBV5-8 and TRBJ1-5; D is undetermined. V shed 0 bases and J shed 1 base, with 8 bases lying between them. There are 15 residues in the CDR3. Looked up from germline, CDR1 is SGHTS and CDR2 is YDEGEE. CDR3 in amino acids: CASSLEGTSNQPQHF. For the CDR3, the DNA is TGTGCCAGCAGCTTGGAGGGAACGAGCAATCAGCCCCAGCATTTT.

The CDR3 spells CASSSGPSAFYEQYF. CDR3 bases: TGTGCCAGCAGCTCCGGCCCCTCGGCTTTCTACGAGCAGTACTTC. The rearrangement links TRBV9 to TRBJ2-7; D is unresolved. Germline CDR1 reads SGDLS; CDR2 reads YYNGEE. V shed 4 bases and J shed 3 bases, with 17 bases lying between them. The CDR3 spans 15 residues.

This chain links TRBV27 with TRBJ1-2; D is uncertain. The germline gives CDR1 MNHEY, CDR2 SMNVEV (reference sequence). The CDR3 totals 13 residues. V lost 5 bases and J lost 0, with 7 bases in between. CDR3 residues: CASSVTPNYGYTF. The CDR3 DNA is TGTGCCAGCAGTGTAACTCCTAACTATGGCTACACCTTC.

In DNA form, the CDR3 reads TGTGCCAGCAGTGACCCGGGCATCAGAGATACGCAGTATTTT. Its protein product is CASSDPGIRDTQYF. The chain carries TRBV6-2 or TRBV6-3 and TRBJ2-3; no clear D gene. The ends were cut back, 5 bases at V and 5 bases at J, with 14 bases in the middle. The CDR3 is 14 amino acids. Germline lookup yields CDR1 MNHEY and CDR2 SVGEGT.

This clone was observed once. The chain is built from TRBV11-2 and TRBJ2-6, with a weak D call TRBD2 (5 bases). The V end was cut by 2 bases, the J end by 0 bases, with 17 bases between. CDR3 size: 19 residues. Germline CDR1 SGHAT, CDR2 FQNNGV. The CDR3 region is CASSLFGIREFSGANVLTF. The CDR3 bases are TGTGCCAGCAGCTTATTCGGGATCCGAGAATTCTCTGGGGCCAACGTCCTGACTTTC.